A single sample gave rise to the 28 T cell receptor beta chains below, sequenced in a study of blood T cell repertoires in COVID-19. Libraries were prepared by immunoSEQ multiplex PCR; TCRdb keeps only in-frame clonotypes and omits some of them. This sample has 150,000 to 200,000 clones, with about 83% found just once. The specimen was peripheral blood. The receptors originated from an elderly woman with COVID-19, enrolled during active disease.

This chain uses TRBV19 with TRBJ1-1, with D possibly matching TRBD1 (5 bases). The CDR3 sequence is 13 residues long. Germline CDR1 LNHDA, CDR2 SQIVND (reference sequence). Deletions cut 6 bases from V and 4 bases from J, with 12 bases between. This CDR3 reads CASSKRGLTEAFF. The CDR3 nucleotides read TGTGCCAGTAGCAAGCGGGGACTCACTGAAGCTTTCTTT.

This chain connects TRBV25-1 to TRBJ1-2; the D is unclear. V shed 6 bases and J shed 4 bases, with 15 bases lying between them. The CDR3 covers 14 residues. Germline lookup yields CDR1 MGHDK and CDR2 SYGVNS. The CDR3 DNA follows: TGTGCCAGCAGCCGTCCAGGAGGTAGCTATGGCTACACCTTC. As protein: CASSRPGGSYGYTF.

This clone was counted only a few times. The CDR3 DNA reads TGTGCCAGCAGTTACCCCCCCAATCCGGAGTATGGCTACACCTTC. This translates into CASSYPPNPEYGYTF. The V gene is TRBV6-6, the J gene TRBJ1-2; D not certain. There are 15 residues in the CDR3. Trimming left V 2 bases short and J 5 bases short, with 15 bases between. The V gene's germline CDR1 is MNHNY and CDR2 SVGAGI (reference sequence).

The V and J genes are TRBV18 and TRBJ2-3, with 11 bases fitting TRBD2. The CDR3 is made up of 20 amino acids. CDR1 is KGHSH and CDR2 is LQKENI in the germline V gene. V lost 6 bases and J lost 0; bases outside the gene matches: 17. The CDR3 DNA follows: TGTGCCAGCTCGCCTTTAAACCCCCGACTAGCGGGAAGAAGCACAGATACGCAGTATTTT. Its protein is CASSPLNPRLAGRSTDTQYF. Looking up the rest from reference TRBV18 and TRBJ2-3 gives the full variable domain: NAGVMQNPRHLVRRRGQEARLRCSPMKGHSHVYWYRQLPEEGLKFMVYLQKENIIDESGMPKERFSAEFPKEGPSILRIQQVVRGDSAAYFCASSPLNPRLAGRSTDTQYFGPGTRLTVL.

The chain is built from TRBV5-3 and TRBJ1-1; no clear D. TRBV5-3 has ORF status, its function being uncertain. The CDR3 has 12 residues. V was trimmed by 4 bases and J by 4 bases, leaving 8 bases between them. The CDR3 DNA follows: TGTGCCAGAAGCCGGTCGGGCACTGAAGCTTTCTTT. Translation: CARSRSGTEAFF.

The gene calls are TRBV19 and TRBJ1-2; no clear D gene. Trimming cost V 9 bases and J 2 bases, with 10 bases left between them. Germline-derived CDR1 and CDR2 are LNHDA and SQIVND (reference sequence). The CDR3 spans 12 residues. As DNA, the CDR3 is TGTGCCAGCAAAGGGAGAAACTATGGCTACACCTTC. It codes for CASKGRNYGYTF.

The V call is TRBV12-3 or TRBV12-4, the J call TRBJ2-7; D might be TRBD1 (6 bases). The CDR3 totals 13 residues. V dropped 6 bases and J dropped 6 bases, with 15 bases sitting between them. CDR3: CASRTGFLSEQYF. The CDR3, as DNA: TGTGCCAGCAGAACAGGGTTTCTAAGCGAGCAGTACTTC.

V and J are TRBV5-4 and TRBJ2-7, with 8 bases identical to TRBD1. Trimming took 4 bases from V and 5 from J; bases not matched to a gene: 2. This CDR3 has 12 residues. Germline CDR1 SGHNT, CDR2 YYREEE (reference sequence). The CDR3 reads CASSPDRDEQYF. Here the CDR3 DNA reads TGTGCCAGCAGCCCGGACAGGGACGAGCAGTACTTC.

The genes are TRBV19 and TRBJ2-7, with 10 bases aligning to TRBD1. Trimming cost V 6 bases and J 4 bases; bases outside gene matches: 3. The CDR3 consists of 13 residues. Germline V gene data show CDR1 as LNHDA and CDR2 as SQIVND (reference sequence). CDR3 sequence: CASRGTGEYEQYF. DNA for the CDR3: TGTGCCAGTAGAGGGACAGGGGAATACGAGCAGTACTTC.

V gene TRBV27 combines with J gene TRBJ1-1; D unresolved. Germline V gene sequence: CDR1 MNHEY, CDR2 SMNVEV (reference sequence). The CDR3 is 13 residues long. V was shortened by 3 bases and J by 4 bases, with 9 bases between the two germline ends. The CDR3 here is CASSFRGGTEAFF. In DNA form, the CDR3 reads TGTGCCAGCAGTTTTCGGGGTGGCACTGAAGCTTTCTTT.

The CDR3 DNA reads as TGTGCCAGCAGTGTGCCTAGCGGGATCCACGAGCAGTACTTC. Protein sequence: CASSVPSGIHEQYF. The chain joins TRBV2 to TRBJ2-7, with 9 bases that match TRBD2. V shed 4 bases and J 5 bases; nucleotides not matched to a gene: 6. Germline assignment: CDR1 SNHLY and CDR2 FYNNEI. This CDR3 contains 14 residues. Combining the CDR3 with reference TRBV2 and TRBJ2-7 gives the whole variable domain EPEVTQTPSHQVTQMGQEVILRCVPISNHLYFYWYRQILGQKVEFLVSFYNNEISEKSEIFDDQFSVERPDGSNFTLKIRSTKLEDSAMYFCASSVPSGIHEQYFGPGTRLTVT.

The chain combines TRBV4-3 with TRBJ1-5; D is unresolved. Germline V gene lookup returns CDR1 LGHNA and CDR2 YSLEER. V lost 2 bases and J lost 4, with 6 bases in between. This CDR3 is built from 13 residues. CDR3 amino acids: CASSQTRNQPQHF. CDR3 sequence (DNA): TGCGCCAGCAGCCAAACCAGGAATCAGCCCCAGCATTTT.

This rearrangement joins TRBV7-3 to TRBJ2-2, with 9 bases matching TRBD2. CDR3 length equals 16 residues. Germline CDR1 and CDR2: SGHTA and FQGTGA. V was clipped by 3 bases and J by 1 base; unmatched bases: 3. Here the CDR3 DNA reads TGTGCCAGCAGCTTGAGAGCGGGGGGGAACACCGGGGAGCTGTTTTTT. This translates into CASSLRAGGNTGELFF. The variable domain in full, with the rest retrieved from reference TRBV7-3 and TRBJ2-2, is GAGVSQTPSNKVTEKGKYVELRCDPISGHTALYWYRQSLGQGPEFLIYFQGTGAADDSGLPNDRFFAVRPEGSVSTLKIQRTERGDSAVYLCASSLRAGGNTGELFFGEGSRLTVL.

V usage is TRBV5-4 and J usage is TRBJ2-5; D remains unclear. V lost 1 base and J 3 bases, leaving 7 bases between the germline ends. The CDR3 runs to 13 residues. CDR1 and CDR2 (germline): SGHNT, YYREEE (reference sequence). As DNA, the CDR3 is TGTGCCAGCAGCTTGTTTCCGGAAGAGACCCAGTACTTC. Translation: CASSLFPEETQYF.

The chain couples TRBV6-1 to TRBJ1-2; no firm D call. The CDR3 runs to 12 residues. Germline V gene lookup returns CDR1 MNHNS and CDR2 SASEGT. V shed 4 bases and J shed 4 bases, with 7 bases lying between them. As DNA, the CDR3 is TGTGCCAGCAGTGGACAACTCTATGGCTACACCTTC. Translation gives CASSGQLYGYTF.

This sequence joins TRBV30 and TRBJ1-4; no clear D gene. Germline V gene lookup returns CDR1 GTSNPN and CDR2 SVGIG (reference sequence). This CDR3 contains 15 residues. V lost 3 bases to trimming and J lost 8 bases, with 19 bases between them. The CDR3 bases are TGTGCCTGGAGGCGGAGCGGAGCGGCCGGAGAAAAACTGTTTTTT. Protein sequence: CAWRRSGAAGEKLFF.

The J gene is TRBJ2-4, the V gene TRBV7-9, with D possibly being TRBD2 (6 bases). The CDR3 runs to 15 residues. CDR1 is SEHNR and CDR2 is FQNEAQ in the germline V gene (reference sequence). V gave up 5 bases and J gave up 6 bases, with 17 bases separating them. CDR3 residues: CASSPHLAFPNIQYF. CDR3 sequence (DNA): TGTGCCAGCAGCCCACATCTAGCGTTTCCAAACATTCAGTACTTC.

V gene TRBV2 combines with J gene TRBJ2-7; 7 nucleotides match TRBD2. V dropped 6 bases and J dropped 5; count of bases not matched to a gene: 7. The CDR3 is 13 residues long. CDR1 and CDR2 from the germline V gene are SNHLY and FYNNEI. CDR3 amino acids: CASSVGLDDEQYF. The CDR3 DNA reads as TGTGCCAGCAGCGTTGGACTAGACGACGAGCAGTACTTC.

This clone showed up just once. The J gene is TRBJ1-4, the V gene TRBV5-8, with a weak D call TRBD1 (6 bases). Germline loops: CDR1 SGHTS, CDR2 YDEGEE. The CDR3 extends over 17 amino acids. Trimming cost V 0 bases and J 8 bases, with 20 bases left between them. The CDR3 loop reads CASSLAGTRRVGEKLFF. CDR3 bases: TGTGCCAGCAGCTTGGCCGGGACAAGAAGGGTTGGGGAAAAACTGTTTTTT.

The rearrangement uses TRBV18 and TRBJ2-7, with 10 bases fitting TRBD1. The CDR3 totals 16 residues. V lost 3 bases, J lost 4 bases, and 9 bases stayed unmatched. Germline CDR1 reads KGHSH; CDR2 reads LQKENI. CDR3: CASSPKTGGGYYEQYF. The CDR3, as DNA: TGTGCCAGCTCACCGAAGACAGGGGGCGGCTATTACGAGCAGTACTTC. The full variable domain, in which reference TRBV18 and TRBJ2-7 provide the parts outside the CDR3, is NAGVMQNPRHLVRRRGQEARLRCSPMKGHSHVYWYRQLPEEGLKFMVYLQKENIIDESGMPKERFSAEFPKEGPSILRIQQVVRGDSAAYFCASSPKTGGGYYEQYFGPGTRLTVT.

The CDR3 DNA follows: TGCGCCAGCAGCTTGACCCCACAGGGCGCGACCGGGGAGCTGTTTTTT. Translating gives CASSLTPQGATGELFF. The chain employs TRBV5-1 and TRBJ2-2, with D possibly TRBD1 on 6 matching bases. CDR3 size: 16 residues. Trimming took 1 base from V and 5 from J, leaving 15 bases between them. Looked up from germline, CDR1 is SGHRS and CDR2 is YFSETQ.

The gene calls are TRBV18 and TRBJ1-2, with a weak D call TRBD1 (6 bases). The CDR3 spans 18 residues. Trimming pared 5 bases from V and 4 bases from J, leaving 26 bases between. In germline, CDR1 is KGHSH, CDR2 LQKENI. CDR3 loop: CASSTKTGNLPLIYGYTF. CDR3 nucleotide sequence: TGTGCCAGCTCAACGAAAACAGGGAATCTCCCGTTAATCTATGGCTACACCTTC. Looking up the rest from reference TRBV18 and TRBJ1-2 gives the full variable domain: NAGVMQNPRHLVRRRGQEARLRCSPMKGHSHVYWYRQLPEEGLKFMVYLQKENIIDESGMPKERFSAEFPKEGPSILRIQQVVRGDSAAYFCASSTKTGNLPLIYGYTFGSGTRLTVV.

V usage is TRBV29-1 and J usage is TRBJ2-7; TRBD1 might be the D (6 bases). Germline assignment: CDR1 SQVTM and CDR2 ANQGSEA. Trimming shortened V by 2 bases and J by 0 bases, and 14 bases separated the two germline ends. The CDR3 sequence is 15 residues long. The CDR3 DNA is TGCAGCGTTGAATACCGGGACACTAGCTCCTACGAGCAGTACTTC. Translating gives CSVEYRDTSSYEQYF.

The chain carries TRBV29-1 and TRBJ1-2, with a weak D call TRBD1 (6 bases). V shed 3 bases and J shed 8 bases, with 19 bases lying between them. The CDR3 is 14 residues long. CDR1 SQVTM and CDR2 ANQGSEA come from the germline V gene. The CDR3 loop reads CSVELTGGYLGYTF. The CDR3 DNA follows: TGCAGCGTTGAGTTGACAGGCGGTTATCTCGGCTACACCTTC.

The rearrangement joins TRBV19 to TRBJ2-1; 7 bases line up with TRBD1. CDR1 and CDR2 from the germline V gene are LNHDA and SQIVND (reference sequence). After removal of 3 bases from V and 4 bases from J, the junction contained 6 bases not matched to a gene. The CDR3 loop spans 15 amino acids. The CDR3 reads CASSIPGTAYNEQFF. In DNA, the CDR3 is TGTGCCAGTAGTATCCCCGGGACAGCTTACAATGAGCAGTTCTTC.

Details on this clone: One end of the junction does not line up with germline, which may come from a read error. This rearrangement joins TRBV6-5 to TRBJ1-1, with 10 bases aligning to TRBD1. Germline assignment: CDR1 MNHEY and CDR2 SVGAGI. The CDR3 consists of 14 residues. The CDR3 DNA follows: TGTGCCAGCAGCCGGGGACAGGGGAACCCTGAAGCTTTCTTT. Its translation: CASSRGQGNPEAFF.

The genes are TRBV18 and TRBJ2-7, with 16 positions matching TRBD2. This CDR3 is 14 amino acids long. The germline V gene encodes CDR1 KGHSH and CDR2 LQKENI. J gave up 6 bases and V 6 bases, and 2 bases lay outside the gene matches. The CDR3 is CASSGTSGGGEQYF. In DNA, the CDR3 is TGTGCCAGCTCCGGGACTAGCGGGGGGGGCGAGCAGTACTTC.

This clone has just one count. This chain links TRBV29-1 with TRBJ2-7; tentatively, D is TRBD1 (6 bases). Germline CDR1 SQVTM, CDR2 ANQGSEA. The CDR3 is 12 residues long. Trimming pared 5 bases from V and 2 bases from J, leaving 10 bases between. The CDR3 sequence: CSVQGTPYEQYF. The CDR3 region has the DNA TGCAGCGTTCAGGGGACCCCCTACGAGCAGTACTTC.